The 22 T cell receptor beta chains presented below share a single source sample, sequenced in a study of cytomegalovirus exposure and HLA in healthy donors. The PCR made use of 60 Vbeta and 13 Jbeta primers. Measured with immunoSEQ multiplex PCR; TCRdb has only the in-frame clones, and not every one. This sample has around 230,000 clones; 78% occur once, and the top ten carry under 0.6%. The sequencing sample was made of PBMCs. These TCRs come from a boy aged 10-17 years in good health and CMV-seronegative.

The rearrangement uses TRBV4-1 and TRBJ1-3, with D possibly matching TRBD1 (6 bases). In germline, CDR1 is MGHRA, CDR2 YSYEKL. The CDR3 is 13 amino acids. V shed 5 bases and J shed 8 bases, with 13 bases lying between them. The CDR3 reads CASSYRDLDTIYF. The DNA of the CDR3 is TGCGCCAGCAGCTACAGGGATTTGGACACCATATATTTT.

The rearrangement links TRBV2 to TRBJ2-5; the D gene is possibly TRBD1 (6 bases). There are 17 residues in the CDR3. The germline CDR1 and CDR2 sequences are SNHLY and FYNNEI. Trimming took off 3 bases at V and 0 bases at J, with 17 bases between the two ends. CDR3 in DNA: TGTGCCAGCAGTGACCCCGCAGGGGCCGCGTACCAAGAGACCCAGTACTTC. It translates to CASSDPAGAAYQETQYF.

In its sample, this clone was seen once. The chain has TRBV19 and TRBJ1-2; 8 bases line up with TRBD1. V shed 3 bases and J 3 bases; nucleotides not matched to a gene: 9. This CDR3 contains 16 residues. Germline lookup yields CDR1 LNHDA and CDR2 SQIVND (reference sequence). This CDR3 is CASSIRTGTEHYGYTF. CDR3 DNA: TGTGCCAGTAGTATTCGGACAGGGACTGAGCACTATGGCTACACCTTC.

The V gene is TRBV4-1, the J gene TRBJ2-3; the match to TRBD2 covers 12 bases. CDR3 length equals 19 residues. V lost 1 base and J lost 2; bases outside the gene matches: 10. Germline V lookup: CDR1 MGHRA, CDR2 YSYEKL. As DNA, the CDR3 is TGCGCCAGCAGCCAAGGACTAGCGGGGGCCGGTACGATCACAGATACGCAGTATTTT. Its translation: CASSQGLAGAGTITDTQYF.

V usage is TRBV10-3 and J usage is TRBJ1-2; 9 nucleotides align to TRBD1. Germline-derived CDR1 and CDR2 are ENHRY and SYGVKD. V shed 6 bases, J shed 6 bases, and the junction held 2 bases outside the gene matches. The CDR3 consists of 12 residues. Written as DNA, the CDR3 is TGTGCCATCAGCAGGACAGGGGATGGCTACACCTTC. The encoded protein is CAISRTGDGYTF.

V is TRBV6-1 and J is TRBJ2-1, with TRBD2 matching over 8 bases. CDR3 length equals 17 residues. Germline CDR1 MNHNS, CDR2 SASEGT. After removal of 2 bases from V and 7 bases from J, the junction contained 13 bases not matched to a gene. The CDR3 loop reads CASSEYGGAEGGNEQFF. In DNA, the CDR3 is TGTGCCAGCAGTGAATACGGGGGGGCGGAAGGAGGGAATGAGCAGTTCTTC.

The chain combines TRBV19 with TRBJ2-5; perhaps TRBD2 as D (6 bases). Trimming cost V 7 bases and J 0 bases, with 15 bases left between them. CDR1 and CDR2 (germline): LNHDA, SQIVND (reference sequence). The CDR3 contains 15 residues. The CDR3 coding sequence is TGTGCCAGTAAGGTTGGCGGGGCCAACCAAGAGACCCAGTACTTC. Translating it yields CASKVGGANQETQYF. The entire variable domain, with the rest obtained from reference TRBV19 and TRBJ2-5, is as follows: DGGITQSPKYLFRKEGQNVTLSCEQNLNHDAMYWYRQDPGQGLRLIYYSQIVNDFQKGDIAEGYSVSREKKESFPLTVTSAQKNPTAFYLCASKVGGANQETQYFGPGTRLLVL.

The rearrangement links TRBV5-1 to TRBJ2-1; 10 nucleotides agree with TRBD2. J was trimmed by 9 bases and V by 0 bases; bases with no gene match: 6. CDR3 length: 15 amino acids. Looked up from germline, CDR1 is SGHRS and CDR2 is YFSETQ. Here the CDR3 reads CASSLATSGTVEQFF. In nucleotides, the CDR3 is TGCGCCAGCAGCTTGGCCACTAGCGGGACGGTTGAGCAGTTCTTC.

The rearrangement links TRBV19 to TRBJ1-5; 9 positions agree with TRBD1. The CDR3 spans 17 residues. The J segment lost 8 bases and the V segment lost 1 base, leaving 12 bases of the junction unmatched. Per germline, CDR1 LNHDA and CDR2 SQIVND (reference sequence). CDR3 sequence reads: CASSIGQGVGIVEPQHF. The CDR3, as DNA: TGTGCCAGTAGTATAGGACAGGGGGTGGGCATTGTGGAGCCCCAGCATTTT.

J is TRBJ2-1 and V is TRBV7-2; 13 positions match TRBD2. The V gene's germline CDR1 is SGHTA and CDR2 FQGNSA. V shed 4 bases and J 4 bases; nucleotides not matched to a gene: 13. This CDR3 region has 19 residues. The CDR3 DNA is TGTGCCAGCAGCTACGCCCCCGAAACTAGCGGGAGGGTATACAATGAGCAGTTCTTC. Protein sequence: CASSYAPETSGRVYNEQFF.

The rearrangement uses TRBV27 and TRBJ1-1; D gene uncertain. CDR3 length: 13 amino acids. Looked up from germline, CDR1 is MNHEY and CDR2 is SMNVEV (reference sequence). V lost 8 bases and J 3 bases, leaving 13 bases between the germline ends. The CDR3 DNA reads TGTGCCAGCCCGATTAACCGGGACACTGAAGCTTTCTTT. It encodes CASPINRDTEAFF.

This chain uses TRBV28 with TRBJ2-1; D uncertain. The V gene's germline CDR1 is MDHEN and CDR2 SYDVKM. The CDR3 is 15 amino acids. V was pared by 1 base and J by 7 bases, with 14 bases between. The CDR3 DNA follows: TGTGCCAGCAGTTTATACCAAAAACAGCAGAATGAGCAGTTCTTC. It is translated as CASSLYQKQQNEQFF.

This clone was detected once. The chain links TRBV15 to TRBJ1-1; D possibly corresponds to TRBD1 (6 bases). Germline V gene lookup returns CDR1 LNHNV and CDR2 YYDKDF (reference sequence). This CDR3 has 15 residues. V was cut by 2 bases and J by 1 base, with 11 bases left in between. This chain's CDR3 is CATSRSGAGNTEAFF. CDR3 in DNA: TGTGCCACCAGCAGATCAGGGGCGGGGAACACTGAAGCTTTCTTT.

The rearrangement joins TRBV7-3 to TRBJ1-1; D gene unclear. CDR3 size: 14 residues. The V gene lost 0 bases and the J gene lost 10 bases, with 15 bases spanning the gap. Per germline, CDR1 SGHTA and CDR2 FQGTGA. The CDR3 sequence is CASSLTAEREGAFF. Here the CDR3 DNA reads TGTGCCAGCAGCTTAACAGCTGAGCGGGAAGGAGCTTTCTTT.

This clone was counted once. The J gene is TRBJ2-7, the V gene TRBV2, with D tentatively TRBD1 (5 bases). The V gene lost 1 base and the J gene lost 2 bases, with 15 bases spanning the gap. The CDR3 sequence is 16 residues long. Germline V gives CDR1 SNHLY, CDR2 FYNNEI. The CDR3 nucleotides are TGTGCCAGCAGTGAAGGAAAAACAGGACCGACCTACGAGCAGTACTTC. Translating gives CASSEGKTGPTYEQYF.

This chain joins TRBV30 and TRBJ1-3; a weak D match, TRBD1 (6 bases). CDR1 is GTSNPN, CDR2 SVGIG, per germline (reference sequence). Trimming stripped 1 base from V and 9 bases from J, with 10 bases between. The CDR3 totals 12 residues. The CDR3 reads CAWSGQGLTIYF. For the CDR3, the DNA is TGTGCCTGGAGTGGCCAGGGGCTCACCATATATTTT.

The J gene is TRBJ1-5, the V gene TRBV4-1; 7 bases agree with TRBD1. Losses at the gene ends were 1 base for V and 7 bases for J; bases not matched to a gene: 7. Looked up from germline, CDR1 is MGHRA and CDR2 is YSYEKL. The CDR3 has 15 residues. This chain's CDR3 is CASSQGRQGRQPQHF. The DNA for the CDR3 is TGCGCCAGCAGCCAAGGACGACAGGGTCGGCAGCCCCAGCATTTT.

The chain carries TRBV19 and TRBJ1-1; the match to TRBD1 covers 9 bases. The CDR3 is made up of 15 amino acids. Germline CDR1 is LNHDA and CDR2 is SQIVND (reference sequence). After removal of 3 bases from V and 5 bases from J, the junction contained 7 bases not matched to a gene. The CDR3 is CASSMGQGVKTEAFF. Written as DNA, the CDR3 is TGTGCCAGTAGTATGGGACAGGGTGTAAAGACTGAAGCTTTCTTT.

The chain joins TRBV6-6 to TRBJ2-4; 14 bases agree with TRBD2. J lost 7 bases, V lost 6 bases, and 8 bases had no gene match. The CDR3 has 16 residues. Germline V gene lookup returns CDR1 MNHNY and CDR2 SVGAGI (reference sequence). CDR3 region: CASSTTSGGAGNIQYF. The CDR3, as DNA: TGTGCCAGCAGCACGACTAGCGGGGGGGCCGGGAACATTCAGTACTTC.

The chain couples TRBV30 to TRBJ2-7, with unresolved D. The CDR3 is 14 residues long. Germline V gene data show CDR1 as GTSNPN and CDR2 as SVGIG (reference sequence). The V end lost 5 bases, the J end lost 0 bases, and 14 bases lay between the germline ends. CDR3 nucleotide sequence: TGTGCCTGGGCCGAGGATTATGTCTCCTACGAGCAGTACTTC. Its translation: CAWAEDYVSYEQYF.

This clone has just a few counts. The chain is built from TRBV2 and TRBJ2-4; perhaps TRBD1 as D (6 bases). With 6 bases removed from V and 3 bases from J, the gap between germline ends came to 12 bases. This CDR3 region has 14 residues. From germline, CDR1 is SNHLY and CDR2 FYNNEI. The CDR3 DNA follows: TGTGCCAGCAGGCAGGGGACGTTCAAAAACATTCAGTACTTC. It codes for CASRQGTFKNIQYF.

The chain carries TRBV12-5 and TRBJ2-1; a weak D match, TRBD2 (5 bases). Looked up from germline, CDR1 is LGHNT and CDR2 is FRNRAP. There are 16 residues in the CDR3. V was pared by 6 bases and J by 0 bases, with 15 bases between. The DNA of the CDR3 is TGTGCTAGTGGGCCTAGACTGGGGAGCTCCTACAATGAGCAGTTCTTC. Its protein product is CASGPRLGSSYNEQFF.